The next 16 T cell receptor beta chains were all read from a single sample in a study of CD8 T cells in Susac syndrome. RNA amounts of roughly 0.45 to 1 ug underwent reverse transcription with random hexamers. TCRdb independently ran MiXCR on the immunoSEQ multiplex PCR reads; one entry per CDR3 protein. This sample carries 350,000 to 550,000 distinct CDR3 sequences, approximately 85% of them seen once, and the ten largest clones take about 0.12%. Input material: CD8+ T cells from PBMCs. These receptors came from a human donor with multiple sclerosis.

The chain is built from TRBV5-8 and TRBJ1-4; D not resolved. This CDR3 spans 18 amino acids. Germline CDR1 reads SGHTS; CDR2 reads YDEGEE. V was trimmed by 2 bases and J by 0 bases, leaving 17 bases between them. The CDR3 sequence is CASSFQLYKITTNEKLFF. The CDR3 DNA reads as TGTGCCAGCAGCTTTCAACTGTATAAGATAACAACTAATGAAAAACTGTTTTTT.

The chain has TRBV7-9 and TRBJ2-2; 14 bases fit TRBD2. Germline V gene data show CDR1 as SEHNR and CDR2 as FQNEAQ (reference sequence). V lost 5 bases and J lost 6; bases outside the gene matches: 8. The CDR3 sequence is 17 residues long. The CDR3 DNA is TGTGCCAGCAGCGACGGGACTAGCGGGAGAAATGCCGGGGAGCTGTTTTTT. This translates into CASSDGTSGRNAGELFF.

CDR3 loop: CASTEGIRSEMNTDTQYF. CDR3 coding DNA: TGTGCCAGCACCGAAGGGATTAGAAGTGAAATGAACACAGATACGCAGTATTTT. This chain uses TRBV12-3 or TRBV12-4 with TRBJ2-3; D is unresolved. V was clipped by 7 bases and J by 2 bases, with 25 bases between them. The CDR3 totals 18 residues.

The chain joins TRBV2 to TRBJ1-2, with D possibly being TRBD1 (5 bases). There are 17 residues in the CDR3. V was trimmed by 0 bases and J by 4 bases, leaving 18 bases between them. Germline V gene data show CDR1 as SNHLY and CDR2 as FYNNEI. CDR3 in DNA: TGTGCCAGCAGTGAAGCCCACCTCGGCTTGGGGGGCTATGGCTACACCTTC. Residues: CASSEAHLGLGGYGYTF.

The chain joins TRBV4-1 to TRBJ2-7; a possible D gene is TRBD1 (6 bases). Trimming removed 1 base from V and 2 bases from J, with 12 bases in between. The CDR3 runs 15 residues. The germline gives CDR1 MGHRA, CDR2 YSYEKL. CDR3 region: CASSQGQDPTYEQYF. The CDR3 DNA reads as TGCGCCAGCAGCCAAGGACAGGACCCCACCTACGAGCAGTACTTC.

This chain connects TRBV30 to TRBJ2-3; D not resolved. CDR1 is GTSNPN and CDR2 is SVGIG in the germline V gene (reference sequence). The CDR3 totals 14 residues. V was trimmed by 1 base and J by 4 bases, leaving 12 bases between them. CDR3 coding DNA: TGTGCCTGGAGTGCCGTCCTTGTGGCAGATACGCAGTATTTT. This codes for CAWSAVLVADTQYF.

This clonotype was seen just once. V and J are TRBV20-1 and TRBJ2-7, with D possibly TRBD1 on 5 matching bases. Germline V lookup: CDR1 DFQATT, CDR2 SNEGSKA (reference sequence). Trimming removed 2 bases at V and 1 base at J, with 12 bases between. The CDR3 is 14 amino acids. The CDR3, as DNA: TGCAGTGCTAGAAAAATCACAGGTTCCTACGAGCAGTACTTC. Protein sequence: CSARKITGSYEQYF.

The CDR3 sequence: CASRQREVIPETQYF. The CDR3 region has the DNA TGTGCCAGTAGGCAGCGGGAGGTAATTCCGGAGACCCAGTACTTC. The chain employs TRBV19 and TRBJ2-5; TRBD2 matches at 9 bases. Germline V gene data show CDR1 as LNHDA and CDR2 as SQIVND (reference sequence). This CDR3 comprises 15 residues. V lost 6 bases and J lost 5; bases outside the gene matches: 10.

The chain is built from TRBV14 and TRBJ2-1; 8 bases agree with TRBD1. The CDR3 is made up of 14 amino acids. The germline V gene encodes CDR1 SGHDN and CDR2 FVKESK. The J segment lost 2 bases and the V segment lost 11 bases, leaving 8 bases of the junction unmatched. The CDR3 sequence is CAVSGGRTYNEQFF. The CDR3, as DNA: TGTGCCGTCTCAGGGGGCCGGACCTACAATGAGCAGTTCTTC.

The rearrangement uses TRBV20-1 and TRBJ2-3; D gene unclear. V was shortened by 8 bases and J by 3 bases, with 12 bases between the two germline ends. Germline assignment: CDR1 DFQATT and CDR2 SNEGSKA (reference sequence). This CDR3 comprises 12 residues. For the CDR3, the DNA is TGCAGTTCCAGCCCAGGAACAGATACGCAGTATTTT. Translating it yields CSSSPGTDTQYF.

The chain recombines TRBV9 with TRBJ1-1, with D possibly matching TRBD1 (6 bases). The germline V gene has CDR1 SGDLS and CDR2 YYNGEE. The germline V and J ends were trimmed by 2 bases and 2 bases, with 10 bases remaining between them. CDR3 size: 14 residues. CDR3 DNA sequence: TGTGCCAGCAGCGTCTGGGACACTAACACTGAAGCTTTCTTT. Its protein product is CASSVWDTNTEAFF.

Here the CDR3 DNA reads TGTGCCAGCAGTCCCTTGGGGACAGGACAAGAGACCCAGTACTTC. Translation gives CASSPLGTGQETQYF. This chain links TRBV27 with TRBJ2-5, with 8 bases aligning to TRBD1. Looked up from germline, CDR1 is MNHEY and CDR2 is SMNVEV (reference sequence). V was clipped by 5 bases and J by 2 bases; unmatched bases: 7. This CDR3 is 15 amino acids long.

The V call is TRBV5-1, the J call TRBJ2-3, with 8 positions matching TRBD1. From germline, CDR1 is SGHRS and CDR2 YFSETQ. Unmatched junction bases numbered 7, after V lost 4 bases and J lost 0 bases. The length of the CDR3 is 16 residues. The CDR3: CASSPETGVSTDTQYF. As DNA, the CDR3 is TGCGCCAGCAGCCCCGAGACAGGGGTTAGCACAGATACGCAGTATTTT.

The CDR3 coding sequence is TGTGCCAGCAGCTTAATGCCCCTTGGCGGGACTAGCGGCTACGAGCAGTACTTC. Protein product: CASSLMPLGGTSGYEQYF. The chain employs TRBV7-8 and TRBJ2-7; 11 bases map to TRBD2. The V gene end was trimmed by 2 bases and the J gene end by 3 bases; junction bases not matched to a gene: 12. In germline, CDR1 is SGHVS, CDR2 FQNEAQ. CDR3 length: 18 amino acids.

The chain is built from TRBV5-1 and TRBJ2-3; tentative D call: TRBD2 (6 bases). Germline lookup yields CDR1 SGHRS and CDR2 YFSETQ. V gave up 2 bases and J gave up 0 bases, with 16 bases separating them. This CDR3 has 17 residues. In DNA form, the CDR3 reads TGCGCCAGCAGCTTATGGAGTCGGGAGTTTAGCACAGATACGCAGTATTTT. Protein sequence: CASSLWSREFSTDTQYF.

The gene calls are TRBV12-3 or TRBV12-4 and TRBJ2-3; 8 bases line up with TRBD2. CDR3 length: 15 amino acids. V dropped 6 bases and J dropped 5; count of bases not matched to a gene: 10. The CDR3 coding sequence is TGTGCCAGCAGAGAGAGCGGGAGTAGGGGAGATACGCAGTATTTT. Translated: CASRESGSRGDTQYF.